This T cell receptor (beta chain) is drawn from a study of cytomegalovirus exposure and HLA in healthy donors. About the research overall: The roughly 110 validation repertoires used the same platform as the approximately 700 first-cohort repertoires, a later analysis reported.

TCRdb keeps only in-frame clones here, not all; method: immunoSEQ multiplex PCR. This sample has roughly 45,000 clones, with roughly nine tenths found just once. General study findings and limits: There were 150 to 200 TCR beta chains listed as cytomegalovirus-associated. Across donors, most TCRs were seen rarely, yet some public ones were widespread. In the 120 validation repertoires, around 95% of cluster scores exceeded 0, per a later analysis.

In the case of this clone: Its antigen remains unidentified.

This CDR3 comprises 16 residues. CDR1 and CDR2 (germline): PRHDT, FYEKMQ (reference sequence). Trimming cost V 5 bases and J 1 base, with 14 bases left between them. The sequence came from a man younger than 35 in good health and CMV-seronegative. The sample taken for sequencing was PBMCs. The genes are TRBV13 and TRBJ2-2; weak D call: TRBD1 (6 bases). The CDR3 is CASSPDRQLNTGELFF. CDR3 bases: TGTGCCAGCAGCCCCGACAGGCAGCTGAACACCGGGGAGCTGTTTTTT.